Below, 14 T cell receptor beta chains from the same sample are listed, as sequenced in a study of T cells in Graves' hyperthyroidism and ophthalmopathy. The source material, RNA transcripts, was used to amplify TCR beta CDR3 regions. A set of HTBI primers served as the primers for a first-round RT-PCR of the TCR CDR3. TCRdb reanalysed the multiplex PCR reads using MiXCR and keeps one entry per CDR3 protein. The data contain 550,000 to 800,000 distinct CDR3 sequences, about a sixth of them singletons. Sequencing input: blood. These TCRs come from a man aged 18 to 29 with Graves' hyperthyroidism.

The sample holds many counts of this clonotype. The chain combines TRBV28 with TRBJ2-2, with a weak D call TRBD2 (5 bases). Germline V gene lookup returns CDR1 MDHEN and CDR2 SYDVKM. Trimming stripped 6 bases from V and 2 bases from J, with 19 bases between. This CDR3 comprises 17 residues. The DNA for the CDR3 is TGTGCCAGCAGCCTCCCCCGGGGAGATCCCAACACCGGGGAGCTGTTTTTT. Translating it yields CASSLPRGDPNTGELFF.

This clonotype showed up many times. This chain joins TRBV18 and TRBJ1-6; no definite D call. Germline V gene sequence: CDR1 KGHSH, CDR2 LQKENI. Between the trimmed V and J ends, which lost 1 base and 7 bases, there was a span of 17 bases. This CDR3 contains 17 residues. This CDR3 is CASSPLPPQATNSPLHF. The CDR3 DNA sequence: TGTGCCAGCTCACCACTACCCCCGCAGGCCACAAATTCACCCCTCCACTTT. The full variable domain, in which reference TRBV18 and TRBJ1-6 provide the parts outside the CDR3, is NAGVMQNPRHLVRRRGQEARLRCSPMKGHSHVYWYRQLPEEGLKFMVYLQKENIIDESGMPKERFSAEFPKEGPSILRIQQVVRGDSAAYFCASSPLPPQATNSPLHFGNGTRLTVT.

In its sample, this clonotype was seen a few times. The chain is built from TRBV7-8 and TRBJ1-5; D not resolved. Germline CDR1 is SGHVS and CDR2 is FQNEAQ. The CDR3 consists of 13 residues. V gave up 4 bases and J gave up 4 bases, with 8 bases separating them. The chain's CDR3 is CASSSDLNQPQHF. The CDR3 DNA is TGTGCCAGCAGCTCCGACTTAAATCAGCCCCAGCATTTT. Supplemented by reference TRBV7-8 and TRBJ1-5, the full variable domain reads GAGVSQSPRYKVAKRGQDVALRCDPISGHVSLFWYQQALGQGPEFLTYFQNEAQLDKSGLPSDRFFAERPEGSVSTLKIQRTQQEDSAVYLCASSSDLNQPQHFGDGTRLSIL.

This clonotype was seen many times. The chain is built from TRBV29-1 and TRBJ2-7; 9 positions match TRBD1. The V gene's germline CDR1 is SQVTM and CDR2 ANQGSEA. J lost 4 bases, V lost 1 base, and 11 bases had no gene match. This CDR3 spans 16 amino acids. The CDR3 bases are TGCAGCGTTGAAGGGATGGACAGGGGAAATGTATACGAGCAGTACTTC. Translating gives CSVEGMDRGNVYEQYF.

This clonotype has at least ten counts. J is TRBJ2-7 and V is TRBV12-3 or TRBV12-4; D is undetermined. The CDR3 is 13 amino acids. Between the trimmed V and J ends, which lost 1 base and 2 bases, there was a span of 6 bases. This CDR3 is CASSLGVPYEQYF. CDR3 DNA: TGTGCCAGCAGTTTAGGCGTCCCCTACGAGCAGTACTTC.

This clonotype was detected a few times. The chain employs TRBV7-9 and TRBJ2-7; 9 bases match TRBD2. Germline V gene data show CDR1 as SEHNR and CDR2 as FQNEAQ (reference sequence). Trimming took 7 bases from V and 7 from J; bases not matched to a gene: 17. The CDR3 has 16 amino acids. CDR3 residues: CASIIVGVAGVREQYF. As DNA, the CDR3 is TGTGCCAGCATCATAGTAGGGGTAGCGGGAGTCCGGGAGCAGTACTTC.

The J gene is TRBJ2-5, the V gene TRBV7-2; D unresolved. The closer fit of TRBJ2-1 to the DNA end suggests the J call may be wrong. The CDR3 totals 13 residues. Germline V gene sequence: CDR1 SGHTA, CDR2 FQGNSA. The CDR3 loop reads CASSPSRQETQFF. The CDR3 nucleotides read TGTGCCAGCTCACCATCGCGTCAGGAGACCCAGTTCTTC.

This clonotype occurred many times. The chain recombines TRBV13 with TRBJ1-1, with D possibly being TRBD1 (5 bases). Trimming removed 4 bases from V and 7 bases from J, with 10 bases in between. The CDR3 is made up of 12 amino acids. CDR1 and CDR2 (germline): PRHDT, FYEKMQ (reference sequence). The DNA for the CDR3 is TGTGCCAGCAGCTCGAGGGGCCATGAAGCTTTCTTT. Its protein is CASSSRGHEAFF.

This clonotype showed up many times. The gene calls are TRBV6-2 or TRBV6-3 and TRBJ2-1; possibly TRBD1 for D (6 bases). Trimming left V 2 bases short and J 10 bases short, with 15 bases between. Germline V gene data show CDR1 as MNHEY and CDR2 as SVGEGT. There are 14 residues in the CDR3. The CDR3 spells CASSYTLQGFEQFF. The CDR3 DNA is TGTGCCAGCAGTTACACCCTACAGGGATTCGAGCAGTTCTTC.

This clonotype was picked up a small number of times. The chain uses TRBV7-9 and TRBJ2-7; 10 bases map to TRBD1. This CDR3 is built from 16 residues. J lost 1 base, V lost 6 bases, and 9 bases had no gene match. Germline V gene sequence: CDR1 SEHNR, CDR2 FQNEAQ (reference sequence). CDR3 in DNA: TGTGCCAGCAGAGCTATAGGGACAGGGGCGTCCTACGAGCAGTACTTC. This codes for CASRAIGTGASYEQYF.

This clonotype was seen a few times. This chain links TRBV30 with TRBJ1-1; no clear D. The CDR3 consists of 10 residues. Germline V gene data show CDR1 as GTSNPN and CDR2 as SVGIG (reference sequence). Trimming pared 5 bases from V and 8 bases from J, leaving 9 bases between. The CDR3 bases are TGTGCCTGGGATAAAAGGGAAGCTTTCTTT. Amino acid sequence: CAWDKREAFF.

Remarks on this clonotype: A much larger clone differs by one base, so this may be a read error. The rearrangement uses TRBV29-1 and TRBJ2-3; 9 bases are a match to TRBD2. This CDR3 spans 14 amino acids. The germline V gene encodes CDR1 SQVTM and CDR2 ANQGSEA. In DNA form, the CDR3 reads TGCAGCGTTGGCATAGCGGGAGTCTCAGATATGCAGTATTTT. This encodes CSVGIAGVSDMQYF.

V is TRBV30 and J is TRBJ1-2; D remains unclear. CDR3 length: 15 residues. Between the trimmed V and J ends, which lost 3 bases and 0 bases, there was a span of 14 bases. Germline CDR1 is GTSNPN and CDR2 is SVGIG (reference sequence). The CDR3, as DNA: TGTGCCTGGAGATACTACGGTGCTTCTAACTATGGCTACACCTTC. This gives the protein CAWRYYGASNYGYTF.

This clonotype was picked up many times. J is TRBJ2-5 and V is TRBV12-5; 12 nucleotides line up with TRBD2. V dropped 0 bases and J dropped 4; count of bases not matched to a gene: 12. The CDR3 is made up of 19 amino acids. Germline V gene data show CDR1 as LGHNT and CDR2 as FRNRAP. The CDR3 loop reads CASGLVRLAGDKGLETQYF. DNA of the CDR3: TGTGCTAGTGGTTTGGTACGACTAGCGGGAGACAAAGGTTTAGAGACCCAGTACTTC.